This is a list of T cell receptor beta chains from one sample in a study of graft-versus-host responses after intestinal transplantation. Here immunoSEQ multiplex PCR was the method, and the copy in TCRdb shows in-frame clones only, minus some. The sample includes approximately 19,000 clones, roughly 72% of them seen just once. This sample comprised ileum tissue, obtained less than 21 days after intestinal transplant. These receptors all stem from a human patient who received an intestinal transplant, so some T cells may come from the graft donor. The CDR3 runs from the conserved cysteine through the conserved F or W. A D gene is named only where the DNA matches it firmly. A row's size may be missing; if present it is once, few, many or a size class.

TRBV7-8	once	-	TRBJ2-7	TGTGCCAGCAGCTTAAATCCAGGGGTCTTCTACGAGCAGTACTTC	CASSLNPGVFYEQYF
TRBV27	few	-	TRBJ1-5	TGTGCCAGCAGTTTAGGCCAGGGAGGAAGTCAGCCCCAGCATTTT	CASSLGQGGSQPQHF
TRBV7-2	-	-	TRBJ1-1	TGTGCCAGCAGCTTAGACGGACACCTGATGAACACTGAAGCTTTCTTT	CASSLDGHLMNTEAFF
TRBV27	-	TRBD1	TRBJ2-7	TGTGCCAGCAGTTGGGGACAGGGCTACGAGCAGTACTTC	CASSWGQGYEQYF
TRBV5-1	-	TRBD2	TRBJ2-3	TGCGCCAGCAGCTTGGGACACGGGAGGAACACAGATACGCAGTATTTT	CASSLGHGRNTDTQYF
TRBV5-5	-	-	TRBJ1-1	TGTGCCAGCAGGATGGCAGGGCCTGTGGACACTGAAGCTTTCTTT	CASRMAGPVDTEAFF
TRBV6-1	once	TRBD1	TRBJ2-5	TGTGCGACCGACAGGGATGGGGAGACCCAGTACTTC	CATDRDGETQYF
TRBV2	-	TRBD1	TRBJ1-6	TGTGCCAGCAGTGGACAGGGTAATTCACCCCTCCACTTT	CASSGQGNSPLHF
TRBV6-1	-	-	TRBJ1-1	TGTGCCAGCAGTGAGGCAGGGAGGAGCACTGAAGCTTTCTTT	CASSEAGRSTEAFF
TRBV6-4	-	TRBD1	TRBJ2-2	TGTGCCAGGGGACAGCCCGGGGAGCTGTTTTTT	CARGQPGELFF
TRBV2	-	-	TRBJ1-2	TGTGCCAGCACCGAGGGGGGGACCTATGGCTACACCTTC	CASTEGGTYGYTF
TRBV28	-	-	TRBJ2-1	TGTGCCAGCAGTATAACAGGGATTTACAATGAGCAGTTCTTC	CASSITGIYNEQFF
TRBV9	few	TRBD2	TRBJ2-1	TGTGCCAGCAGCGTATTCAGCGGGGGGGCGAATGAGCAGTTCTTC	CASSVFSGGANEQFF
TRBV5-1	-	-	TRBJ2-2	TGCGCCAGCAGCCACCCCTGGCAGGGCTTATTCGGGGAGCTGTTTTTT	CASSHPWQGLFGELFF
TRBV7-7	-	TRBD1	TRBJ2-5	TGTGCCAGCAGCTCCAACAGGGGCGAGACCCAGTACTTC	CASSSNRGETQYF
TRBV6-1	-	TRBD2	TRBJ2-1	TGTGCCAGCAGTGTCATCCTAGCGGACAATGAGCAGTTCTTC	CASSVILADNEQFF
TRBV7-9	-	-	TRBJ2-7	TGTGCCAGCAGCTTAGCCCTAACAGGGTCCTACGAGCAGTACTTC	CASSLALTGSYEQYF
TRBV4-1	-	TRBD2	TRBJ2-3	TGCGCCAGCAGTCGCTGGGGACTAAGCACAGATACGCAGTATTTT	CASSRWGLSTDTQYF
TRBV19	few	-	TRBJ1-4	TGTGCCAGTAGTATAGGGGCCCAGTGGGCTGAAAAACTGTTTTTT	CASSIGAQWAEKLFF
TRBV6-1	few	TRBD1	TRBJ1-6	TGTGCCAGCAGAGACAGGGGGCTGGTGGTCTCACCCCTCCACTTT	CASRDRGLVVSPLHF
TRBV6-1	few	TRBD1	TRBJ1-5	TGTGCCAGCAGTGACTGGACAGGTTTTGACAATCAGCCCCAGCATTTT	CASSDWTGFDNQPQHF
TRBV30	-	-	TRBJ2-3	TGTGCCTGGATACCAATGGCGGTAGATACGCAGTATTTT	CAWIPMAVDTQYF
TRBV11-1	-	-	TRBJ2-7	TGTGCCAGCAGCTTTGGGGCAGACGAGCAGTACTTC	CASSFGADEQYF
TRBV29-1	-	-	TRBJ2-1	TGCAGCGTTGTAGGATCGGGGTATTACAATGAGCAGTTCTTC	CSVVGSGYYNEQFF
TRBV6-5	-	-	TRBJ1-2	TGTGCCAGCAGTTACTCGGGCACCAACTATGGCTACACCTTC	CASSYSGTNYGYTF
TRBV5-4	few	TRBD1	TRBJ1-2	TGTGCCAGCAGCCCGGAGGACAGGGTTTACGGCTACACCTTC	CASSPEDRVYGYTF
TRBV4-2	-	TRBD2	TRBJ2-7	TGTGCCAGCAGCCAAGCAACTAGCGGGAGGGCCTACGAGCAGTACTTC	CASSQATSGRAYEQYF
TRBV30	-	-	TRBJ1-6	TGTGCCTGGAAGTTGACAGCTAATTCACCCCTCCACTTT	CAWKLTANSPLHF
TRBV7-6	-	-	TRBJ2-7	TGTGCCAGCAGCCCAGCGACCTACGAGCAGTACTTC	CASSPATYEQYF
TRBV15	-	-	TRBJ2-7	TGTGCCACCAGCAGAGACACCTACGAGCAGTACTTC	CATSRDTYEQYF
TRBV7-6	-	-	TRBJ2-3	TGTGCCAGCAGCTTACTAACAGATACGCAGTATTTT	CASSLLTDTQYF
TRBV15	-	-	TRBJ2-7	TGTGCCACCAGCAGAGGAGGGAGCCACGAGCAGTACTTC	CATSRGGSHEQYF
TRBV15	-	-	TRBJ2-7	TGTGCCGCCGGGGAGTTGACAGGAGGCTACGAGCAGTACTTC	CAAGELTGGYEQYF
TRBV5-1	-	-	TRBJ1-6	TGCGCCAGCAGCCTAACAGGGACTTCACCCCTCCACTTT	CASSLTGTSPLHF
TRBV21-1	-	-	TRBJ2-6	TGTGCCAGCAGCAAACGGCAGGGGGCGGATCCTGGGGCCAACGTCCTGACTTTC	CASSKRQGADPGANVLTF